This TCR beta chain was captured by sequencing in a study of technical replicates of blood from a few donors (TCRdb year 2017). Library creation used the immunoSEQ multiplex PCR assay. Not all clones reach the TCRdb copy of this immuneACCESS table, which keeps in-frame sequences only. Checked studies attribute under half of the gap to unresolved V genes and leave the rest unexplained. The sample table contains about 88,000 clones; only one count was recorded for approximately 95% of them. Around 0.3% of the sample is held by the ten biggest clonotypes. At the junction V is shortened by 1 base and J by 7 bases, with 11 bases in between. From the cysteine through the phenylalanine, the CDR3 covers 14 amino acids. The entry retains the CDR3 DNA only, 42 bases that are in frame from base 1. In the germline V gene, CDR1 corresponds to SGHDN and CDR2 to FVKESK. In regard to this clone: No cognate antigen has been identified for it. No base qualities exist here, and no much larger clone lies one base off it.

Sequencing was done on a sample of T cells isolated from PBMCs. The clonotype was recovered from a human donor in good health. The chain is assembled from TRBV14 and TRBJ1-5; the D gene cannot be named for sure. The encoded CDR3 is CASSQAQTQQPQHF. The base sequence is TGTGCCAGCAGCCAAGCCCAAACGCAGCAGCCCCAGCATTTT.